The 18 T cell receptor beta chains below were found in one sample sequenced in a study of T cell repertoires in cytomegalovirus infection. One entry per CDR3 protein results from TCRdb running MiXCR on the reads. This table holds fewer than 200,000 distinct CDR3 sequences, under 15% found once. The sequenced sample was PBMCs. These receptors all come from a human donor in good health (CMV status not recorded). Some clones in this sample may be carry-over from other donors' samples.

This clonotype was recorded at least ten times. The V and J genes are TRBV20-1 and TRBJ2-2, with 15 bases matching TRBD2. Losses at the gene ends were 5 bases for V and 6 bases for J; bases not matched to a gene: 4. In germline, CDR1 is DFQATT, CDR2 SNEGSKA (reference sequence). This CDR3 spans 15 amino acids. Here the CDR3 DNA reads TGCAGTGCTCGCGGACTAGCGGGAGGGCCCGGGGAGCTGTTTTTT. This encodes CSARGLAGGPGELFF.

This clonotype showed up many times. The chain is built from TRBV10-1 and TRBJ2-5; the D gene is possibly TRBD2 (6 bases). Trimming cost V 0 bases and J 5 bases, with 10 bases left between them. The CDR3 is made up of 14 amino acids. Germline CDR1 and CDR2: WNHNN and SYGVQD (reference sequence). CDR3 sequence reads: CASSESMGRETQYF. CDR3 coding DNA: TGCGCCAGCAGTGAGTCGATGGGGAGGGAGACCCAGTACTTC.

At least ten counts were recorded for this clonotype. The chain combines TRBV15 with TRBJ1-4; 7 bases agree with TRBD1. CDR1 and CDR2 (germline): LNHNV, YYDKDF (reference sequence). V gave up 0 bases and J gave up 6 bases; unmatched junction bases: 13. This CDR3 is built from 18 residues. The CDR3 reads CATSRDWSQGTRDEKLFF. The CDR3 nucleotides read TGTGCCACCAGCAGAGATTGGTCACAGGGGACGCGGGATGAAAAACTGTTTTTT.

The V call is TRBV27, the J call TRBJ2-7; 7 positions agree with TRBD2. The V segment lost 11 bases and the J segment 2 bases; nucleotides outside the gene matches: 9. The germline gives CDR1 MNHEY, CDR2 SMNVEV (reference sequence). The CDR3 is 13 residues long. CDR3 DNA: TGTGCCGTTGGGGAGGGATCCCCCTACGAGCAGTACTTC. Translated: CAVGEGSPYEQYF.

This rearrangement joins TRBV25-1 to TRBJ1-2; D gene uncertain. Trimming left V 3 bases short and J 8 bases short, with 7 bases between. The CDR3 runs 11 residues. Germline V gene data show CDR1 as MGHDK and CDR2 as SYGVNS. The CDR3 is CASSDSGGYTF. The DNA for the CDR3 is TGTGCCAGCAGTGATTCGGGAGGCTACACCTTC.

The rearrangement joins TRBV20-1 to TRBJ1-5; D is undetermined. Deletions cut 6 bases from V and 2 bases from J, with 14 bases between. CDR1 and CDR2 (germline): DFQATT, SNEGSKA (reference sequence). This CDR3 has 14 amino acids. Written as DNA, the CDR3 is TGCAGTGCGAATCCGGGAATCGGCAATCAGCCCCAGCATTTT. This gives the protein CSANPGIGNQPQHF.

This clonotype was seen ten or more times. This chain joins TRBV7-2 and TRBJ1-5; 9 positions match TRBD1. The V gene end was trimmed by 8 bases and the J gene end by 6 bases; junction bases not matched to a gene: 5. Germline-derived CDR1 and CDR2 are SGHTA and FQGNSA. The CDR3 contains 13 residues. The CDR3 nucleotides are TGTGCCAGCGGCGACAGGGGGACTCAGCCCCAGCATTTT. Amino acids: CASGDRGTQPQHF.

J is TRBJ1-1 and V is TRBV11-2, with D hard to call. The CDR3 extends over 14 amino acids. V lost 1 base and J lost 6, with 12 bases in between. Per germline, CDR1 SGHAT and CDR2 FQNNGV. This CDR3 reads CASSLAYRRAEAFF. As DNA, the CDR3 is TGTGCCAGCAGCTTAGCTTACAGAAGGGCTGAAGCTTTCTTT.

This rearrangement joins TRBV4-1 to TRBJ2-6; D not resolved. The CDR3 contains 16 residues. Germline V lookup: CDR1 MGHRA, CDR2 YSYEKL. Trimming removed 1 base from V and 4 bases from J, with 11 bases in between. Written as DNA, the CDR3 is TGCGCCAGCAGCCAAGCAGGTGAATCCGGGGCCAACGTCCTGACTTTC. Translated: CASSQAGESGANVLTF.

This clonotype has only a few counts. The chain recombines TRBV29-1 with TRBJ2-5; D perhaps matches TRBD1 (6 bases). The CDR3 loop spans 12 amino acids. The germline V gene encodes CDR1 SQVTM and CDR2 ANQGSEA. V was shortened by 3 bases and J by 4 bases, with 9 bases between the two germline ends. The CDR3 sequence is CSVDRGLETQYF. CDR3 coding DNA: TGCAGCGTTGATAGGGGGTTAGAGACCCAGTACTTC.

CDR3 amino acids: CASSGAGETYEQYF. CDR3 in DNA: TGTGCCAGTAGTGGGGCAGGCGAAACCTACGAGCAGTACTTC. This chain uses TRBV19 with TRBJ2-7, with D perhaps TRBD1 (5 bases). The CDR3 runs to 14 residues. CDR1 is LNHDA, CDR2 SQIVND, per germline (reference sequence). V shed 5 bases and J shed 2 bases, with 13 bases lying between them.

V and J are TRBV9 and TRBJ1-1, with D possibly matching TRBD1 (5 bases). Germline V CDR1 and CDR2: SGDLS, YYNGEE. There are 15 residues in the CDR3. The germline V and J ends were trimmed by 0 bases and 4 bases, with 13 bases remaining between them. The CDR3 nucleotides read TGTGCCAGCAGCGTAGGGGCGGACATTAGCACTGAAGCTTTCTTT. As protein: CASSVGADISTEAFF.

This clonotype was detected a few times. The chain is built from TRBV5-1 and TRBJ1-5; TRBD1 matches at 9 bases. Germline values: CDR1 SGHRS, CDR2 YFSETQ. The CDR3 length is 15 residues. The V gene end was trimmed by 2 bases and the J gene end by 1 base; junction bases not matched to a gene: 1. The CDR3 region is CASSLQGASNQPQHF. The CDR3 DNA is TGCGCCAGCAGCTTACAGGGGGCCAGCAATCAGCCCCAGCATTTT.

Ten or more counts support this clonotype. The V gene is TRBV12-3 or TRBV12-4, the J gene TRBJ2-7; the D gene is possibly TRBD2 (6 bases). V was clipped by 6 bases and J by 4 bases, with 10 bases between them. This CDR3 contains 12 residues. CDR3 region: CASSLTRYEQYF. In nucleotides, the CDR3 is TGTGCCAGCAGCTTGACTAGATACGAGCAGTACTTC.

This clonotype appeared many times. The chain combines TRBV4-1 with TRBJ1-2; D gene uncertain. Looked up from germline, CDR1 is MGHRA and CDR2 is YSYEKL. This CDR3 spans 11 amino acids. V was cut by 3 bases and J by 7 bases, with 6 bases left in between. The CDR3 protein is CASSQGGGYTF. The CDR3, as DNA: TGCGCCAGCAGCCAGGGTGGTGGCTACACCTTC.

This clonotype has a handful of counts. The V gene is TRBV5-6, the J gene TRBJ1-2; D unclear. Trimming removed 4 bases from V and 5 bases from J, with 15 bases in between. The CDR3 sequence is 14 residues long. The V gene's germline CDR1 is SGHDT and CDR2 YYEEEE. CDR3 loop: CASSPGGGGYGYTF. The CDR3 DNA sequence: TGTGCCAGCAGCCCGGGAGGCGGAGGATATGGCTACACCTTC.

The J gene is TRBJ1-4, the V gene TRBV6-6; D gene unclear. CDR1 and CDR2 (germline): MNHNY, SVGAGI (reference sequence). V was trimmed by 7 bases and J by 7 bases, leaving 16 bases between them. The CDR3 length is 14 residues. CDR3 sequence (DNA): TGTGCCAGCAACAACGGAGGGTTTAGTGAAAAACTGTTTTTT. Its translation is CASNNGGFSEKLFF.

The rearrangement uses TRBV6-5 and TRBJ2-1, with D possibly TRBD1 on 5 matching bases. CDR1 is MNHEY and CDR2 is SVGAGI in the germline V gene. The CDR3 extends over 13 amino acids. Trimming took off 6 bases at V and 15 bases at J, with 21 bases between the two ends. CDR3 nucleotide sequence: TGTGCCAGCAGCCTTAAGATAGGGGCGCGTCTGTTCTTC. The encoded protein is CASSLKIGARLFF.